A selection of T cell receptor beta chains follows, all from one sample in a study of read filtering for tumor transcriptome and immune sequencing. Each CDR3 protein gets one entry after TCRdb re-called the reads with MiXCR. Of about 35,000 distinct CDR3 sequences listed, roughly 13% are singletons. The sequenced sample was a population of CD138-negative cells sorted from bone marrow. Receptor source: a donor at least 40 years old with multiple myeloma. The CDR3 runs from the conserved cysteine through the conserved F or W. The order of the fields is V gene, J gene, D gene, CDR3 length, CDR3 protein. A D gene is named only where the DNA matches it firmly.

v_call: TRBV29-1
j_call: TRBJ2-5
d_call: TRBD2
cdr3_length: 16
cdr3_aa: CSVEAPSGDLLETQYF

v_call: TRBV11-2
j_call: TRBJ2-3
d_call: TRBD2
cdr3_length: 15
cdr3_aa: CASTRSGRVADTQYF

v_call: TRBV30
j_call: TRBJ1-3
d_call: NA
cdr3_length: 14
cdr3_aa: CAWRRTFSGNTIYF

v_call: TRBV6-1
j_call: TRBJ1-5
d_call: NA
cdr3_length: 14
cdr3_aa: CASSEISGNQPQHF

v_call: TRBV24-1
j_call: TRBJ1-5
d_call: TRBD1
cdr3_length: 15
cdr3_aa: CATSDNGQGNQPQHF

v_call: TRBV28
j_call: TRBJ2-7
d_call: NA
cdr3_length: 16
cdr3_aa: CASSFVTLRRSYEQYF

v_call: TRBV6-5
j_call: TRBJ1-2
d_call: NA
cdr3_length: 15
cdr3_aa: CASSYSMAAVYGYTF

v_call: TRBV5-1
j_call: TRBJ2-5
d_call: NA
cdr3_length: 15
cdr3_aa: CASSLEQGQQETQYF

v_call: TRBV7-8
j_call: TRBJ1-4
d_call: NA
cdr3_length: 15
cdr3_aa: CASRQDRATNEKLFF

v_call: TRBV6-2/TRBV6-3
j_call: TRBJ1-5
d_call: NA
cdr3_length: 13
cdr3_aa: CASSYRMDQPQHF

v_call: TRBV6-5
j_call: TRBJ2-5
d_call: NA
cdr3_length: 12
cdr3_aa: CASSYSGETQYF

v_call: TRBV5-1
j_call: TRBJ1-2
d_call: TRBD1
cdr3_length: 17
cdr3_aa: CASSLEGAASLLNGYTF

v_call: TRBV7-3
j_call: TRBJ2-2
d_call: TRBD2
cdr3_length: 15
cdr3_aa: CASSLAGGHAGELFF

v_call: TRBV5-1
j_call: TRBJ2-1
d_call: TRBD2
cdr3_length: 15
cdr3_aa: CASSSGLAGGGEQFF

v_call: TRBV28
j_call: TRBJ2-7
d_call: NA
cdr3_length: 14
cdr3_aa: CASNRALSPYEQYF

v_call: TRBV6-5
j_call: TRBJ2-3
d_call: TRBD2
cdr3_length: 17
cdr3_aa: CASSYLPTSVSTDTQYF

v_call: TRBV6-6
j_call: TRBJ1-2
d_call: NA
cdr3_length: 12
cdr3_aa: CASDDESYGYTF

v_call: TRBV6-5
j_call: TRBJ1-1
d_call: TRBD1
cdr3_length: 16
cdr3_aa: CASIPTGGASITEAFF

v_call: TRBV18
j_call: TRBJ2-1
d_call: NA
cdr3_length: 15
cdr3_aa: CASSPSGTDRHEQFF

v_call: TRBV27
j_call: TRBJ2-4
d_call: NA
cdr3_length: 15
cdr3_aa: CASSSTLLAKNIQYF

v_call: TRBV11-2
j_call: TRBJ2-3
d_call: TRBD2
cdr3_length: 17
cdr3_aa: CASSWEMGRGRQDTQYF

v_call: TRBV10-3
j_call: TRBJ2-1
d_call: NA
cdr3_length: 14
cdr3_aa: CAISEGGIYNEQFF

v_call: TRBV13
j_call: TRBJ2-3
d_call: TRBD2
cdr3_length: 16
cdr3_aa: CASSTSGGERTDTQYF

v_call: TRBV19
j_call: TRBJ2-1
d_call: TRBD1
cdr3_length: 13
cdr3_aa: CASLSGGGGEQFF

v_call: TRBV2
j_call: TRBJ2-5
d_call: NA
cdr3_length: 14
cdr3_aa: CASRPTEYQETQYF

v_call: TRBV29-1
j_call: TRBJ2-2
d_call: NA
cdr3_length: 15
cdr3_aa: CSVAQAGTNTGELFF

v_call: TRBV18
j_call: TRBJ2-3
d_call: NA
cdr3_length: 16
cdr3_aa: CASSPRTQGGTDTQYF

v_call: TRBV5-1
j_call: TRBJ2-7
d_call: NA
cdr3_length: 14
cdr3_aa: CASRTGPQKGEQYF

v_call: TRBV5-1
j_call: TRBJ2-1
d_call: NA
cdr3_length: 16
cdr3_aa: CASSQGRTLTHNEQFF

v_call: TRBV7-6
j_call: TRBJ2-1
d_call: TRBD2
cdr3_length: 19
cdr3_aa: CASSLQPQVVSGSIGEQFF

v_call: TRBV29-1
j_call: TRBJ2-1
d_call: NA
cdr3_length: 16
cdr3_aa: CSVEVIADRIYNEQFF

v_call: TRBV7-9
j_call: TRBJ1-5
d_call: NA
cdr3_length: 14
cdr3_aa: CASSQTPGDQPQHF

v_call: TRBV27
j_call: TRBJ1-1
d_call: NA
cdr3_length: 14
cdr3_aa: CASSPRLTNTEAFF

v_call: TRBV7-2
j_call: TRBJ2-3
d_call: TRBD2
cdr3_length: 15
cdr3_aa: CASSLDAGGTDTQYF

v_call: TRBV6-2/TRBV6-3
j_call: TRBJ2-7
d_call: TRBD1
cdr3_length: 14
cdr3_aa: CASTPGQASGEQYF

v_call: TRBV18
j_call: TRBJ1-5
d_call: NA
cdr3_length: 14
cdr3_aa: CASSLQGWSQPQHF

v_call: TRBV20-1
j_call: TRBJ2-3
d_call: NA
cdr3_length: 15
cdr3_aa: CSARGGAGETDTQYF

v_call: TRBV6-1
j_call: TRBJ2-2
d_call: TRBD1
cdr3_length: 14
cdr3_aa: CASRQQGAGGELFF

v_call: TRBV20-1
j_call: TRBJ2-7
d_call: TRBD1
cdr3_length: 16
cdr3_aa: CSARDWRQGAGNEQYF

v_call: TRBV2
j_call: TRBJ2-5
d_call: NA
cdr3_length: 11
cdr3_aa: CASNKWETQYF

v_call: TRBV29-1
j_call: TRBJ1-5
d_call: NA
cdr3_length: 12
cdr3_aa: CSTWTVNQPQHF

v_call: TRBV2
j_call: TRBJ1-5
d_call: TRBD1
cdr3_length: 13
cdr3_aa: CAGSDRVGQPQHF

v_call: TRBV6-5
j_call: TRBJ1-1
d_call: NA
cdr3_length: 15
cdr3_aa: CASSYSGTPTWVAFF

v_call: TRBV11-2
j_call: TRBJ1-2
d_call: NA
cdr3_length: 14
cdr3_aa: CASSLGQTNYGYTF

v_call: TRBV12-3/TRBV12-4
j_call: TRBJ2-2
d_call: TRBD1
cdr3_length: 13
cdr3_aa: CASSSGTAGELFF

v_call: TRBV6-1
j_call: TRBJ2-1
d_call: NA
cdr3_length: 16
cdr3_aa: CASTGSRVQDYNEQFF

v_call: TRBV28
j_call: TRBJ2-1
d_call: NA
cdr3_length: 13
cdr3_aa: CASRRTGLAEQLF

v_call: TRBV28
j_call: TRBJ2-7
d_call: NA
cdr3_length: 13
cdr3_aa: CASSLWSSYGQYF

v_call: TRBV12-3/TRBV12-4
j_call: TRBJ2-1
d_call: NA
cdr3_length: 14
cdr3_aa: CASSSLGSYNEQFF

v_call: TRBV7-8
j_call: TRBJ2-7
d_call: NA
cdr3_length: 16
cdr3_aa: CASSPIGQRASYEQYF

v_call: TRBV20-1
j_call: TRBJ2-1
d_call: TRBD2
cdr3_length: 15
cdr3_aa: CSALSGRGASNEQFF

v_call: TRBV4-1
j_call: TRBJ1-2
d_call: NA
cdr3_length: 15
cdr3_aa: CASSQDHGGRRGYTF

v_call: TRBV20-1
j_call: TRBJ2-1
d_call: TRBD2
cdr3_length: 13
cdr3_aa: CSARRSGGNEQFF

v_call: TRBV20-1
j_call: TRBJ1-5
d_call: TRBD1
cdr3_length: 13
cdr3_aa: CSAPDRVGRPQHF

v_call: TRBV20-1
j_call: TRBJ2-7
d_call: NA
cdr3_length: 13
cdr3_aa: CSASGDRFYEQYF